This record covers a single T cell receptor (beta chain). Its target is unknown. Those with alopecia areata gave lesional scalp punch biopsies and peripheral blood. These data belong to a study of CD8+ T cells in alopecia areata. Regarding the study as a whole: Compared with normal scalp, lesional scalp had higher clonality and more expanded CD8+ clones.

V lost 5 bases and J 2 bases, leaving 9 bases between the germline ends. CDR1 and CDR2 (germline): MNHEY, SMNVEV (reference sequence). The CDR3 is 13 residues long. Extracted RNA was reverse transcribed into cDNA, the sequencing template. TCRdb's table, derived via immunoSEQ multiplex PCR, lists solely in-frame clones and lacks some. Of about 180,000 clones listed, almost 65% are singletons. The chain is built from TRBV27 and TRBJ1-2; no firm D call. The sample consisted of CD4+ T cells sorted from blood, taken at week 0. The sequence was obtained from a human donor with alopecia areata. Here the CDR3 DNA reads TGTGCCAGCAGTCCTATACCGAACTATGGCTACACCTTC. Protein sequence: CASSPIPNYGYTF.